Shown below are 16 T cell receptor beta chains from a single sample sequenced in a study of T cell responses to AZD1222 COVID-19 vaccine. Only in-frame clones appear in the TCRdb table, and some are missing; sequencing was by immunoSEQ multiplex PCR. The sample holds around 120,000 clones; about 90% are singletons and the top ten take roughly 8.4%. Sequences were derived from peripheral blood, sampled on day 0 of AZD1222 vaccination. These TCRs come from an adult in good health.

This sequence joins TRBV14 and TRBJ2-6; 10 bases align to TRBD1. The germline V gene encodes CDR1 SGHDN and CDR2 FVKESK. This CDR3 is built from 17 residues. The trim removed 2 bases at V and 1 base at J, leaving 2 bases unmatched. Here the CDR3 reads CASSQPGQGSGANVLTF. CDR3 coding DNA: TGTGCCAGCAGCCAACCGGGACAGGGGTCTGGGGCCAACGTCCTGACTTTC.

This chain joins TRBV2 and TRBJ1-3; D gene ambiguous. CDR3 length: 13 amino acids. Germline loops: CDR1 SNHLY, CDR2 FYNNEI. V was shortened by 3 bases and J by 0 bases, with 3 bases between the two germline ends. The CDR3 protein is CASSDNSGNTIYF. The CDR3, as DNA: TGTGCCAGCAGTGACAACTCTGGAAACACCATATATTTT.

Details on this clone: An end of the junction differs from the germline gene, which may be a read error. The sample holds other DNA sequences that translate to the same CDR3. V is TRBV5-8 and J is TRBJ2-2; no reliable D call. CDR3 size: 16 residues. CDR1 is SGHTS and CDR2 is YDEGEE in the germline V gene. The CDR3 loop is CASSLGSLLRTGELFF. The CDR3 DNA is TGTGCCAGTAGCTTGGGTAGTTTACTCCGCACCGGGGAGCTGTTTTTT. The whole variable domain, filled in from reference TRBV5-8 and TRBJ2-2, reads EAGVTQSPTHLIKTRGQQATLRCSPISGHTSVYWYQQALGLGLQFLLWYDEGEERNRGNFPPRFSGRQFPNYSSELNVNALELEDSALYLCASSLGSLLRTGELFFGEGSRLTVL.

The chain employs TRBV20-1 and TRBJ1-1; 7 bases match TRBD1. The CDR3 totals 15 residues. V shed 3 bases, J shed 4 bases, and the junction held 11 bases outside the gene matches. The germline CDR1 and CDR2 sequences are DFQATT and SNEGSKA (reference sequence). CDR3 in amino acids: CSASSTGAYGTEAFF. CDR3 DNA sequence: TGCAGTGCTAGTTCTACAGGGGCCTACGGCACTGAAGCTTTCTTT.

The chain combines TRBV27 with TRBJ1-2; D remains ambiguous. V was clipped by 2 bases and J by 3 bases, with 7 bases between them. The CDR3 sequence is 13 residues long. Germline CDR1 reads MNHEY; CDR2 reads SMNVEV (reference sequence). The CDR3 reads CASSLNGDYGYTF. CDR3 coding DNA: TGTGCCAGCAGTTTAAACGGGGACTATGGCTACACCTTC.

This clone is a singleton in its sample. The chain is built from TRBV5-1 and TRBJ1-1; D ambiguous. CDR1 and CDR2 from the germline V gene are SGHRS and YFSETQ. The CDR3 is 13 residues long. Trimming removed 3 bases from V and 1 base from J, with 7 bases in between. The CDR3 protein is CASSSQENTEAFF. The CDR3 bases are TGCGCCAGCAGCTCTCAGGAGAACACTGAAGCTTTCTTT.

The chain uses TRBV20-1 and TRBJ2-1; 9 bases fit TRBD1. The J segment lost 16 bases and the V segment lost 3 bases, leaving 7 bases of the junction unmatched. CDR3 length equals 11 residues. Germline V CDR1 and CDR2: DFQATT, SNEGSKA (reference sequence). This CDR3 reads CSARGPGQGFF. In DNA form, the CDR3 reads TGCAGTGCTAGGGGACCGGGACAGGGCTTCTTC.

The V gene is TRBV28, the J gene TRBJ1-5, with D maybe TRBD1 (6 bases). This CDR3 is 12 amino acids long. CDR1 and CDR2 from the germline V gene are MDHEN and SYDVKM. The V and J ends lost 8 bases and 9 bases respectively, with 14 bases between them. The CDR3 DNA reads TGTGCCAGCCGGGACACCAGTATGCCCCAGCATTTT. It codes for CASRDTSMPQHF.

V is TRBV4-1 and J is TRBJ1-1, with D perhaps TRBD1 (5 bases). V was clipped by 1 base and J by 0 bases, with 15 bases between them. Germline-derived CDR1 and CDR2 are MGHRA and YSYEKL. CDR3 length: 17 amino acids. Written as DNA, the CDR3 is TGCGCCAGCAGCCAAGGAGGGAGGGGAGGTATGAACACTGAAGCTTTCTTT. Residues: CASSQGGRGGMNTEAFF.

The V gene is TRBV7-2, the J gene TRBJ1-6; a possible D gene is TRBD1 (6 bases). Per the germline V gene, CDR1 is SGHTA and CDR2 is FQGNSA. This CDR3 region has 16 residues. The V and J ends lost 2 bases and 7 bases respectively, with 15 bases between them. CDR3 residues: CASSLNGDRRNSPLHF. DNA for the CDR3: TGTGCCAGCAGCTTAAATGGAGACAGGAGAAATTCACCCCTCCACTTT.

This chain connects TRBV9 to TRBJ2-3; D ambiguous. In germline, CDR1 is SGDLS, CDR2 YYNGEE. V was trimmed by 0 bases and J by 3 bases, leaving 11 bases between them. This CDR3 region has 15 residues. The CDR3 nucleotides are TGTGCCAGCAGCGTAGGGGGTTGGTCGACAGATACGCAGTATTTT. Protein sequence: CASSVGGWSTDTQYF.

This clone was picked up one time. The chain employs TRBV27 and TRBJ1-2, with D perhaps TRBD1 (5 bases). From germline, CDR1 is MNHEY and CDR2 SMNVEV (reference sequence). CDR3 length: 16 residues. Trimming took 6 bases from V and 0 from J, leaving 17 bases between them. The CDR3 sequence is CASRPIGTPANYGYTF. CDR3 coding DNA: TGTGCCAGCAGACCAATCGGGACTCCAGCTAACTATGGCTACACCTTC.

This clone has just one count. The chain employs TRBV3-1 (or the pseudogene TRBV3-2) and TRBJ2-3; D remains unclear. V dropped 4 bases and J dropped 4 bases, with 9 bases sitting between them. The germline CDR1 and CDR2 sequences are LGHDT and YNNKEL (reference sequence). CDR3 length: 13 residues. This CDR3 is CASSPGSPDTQYF. The CDR3 DNA is TGTGCCAGCAGCCCCGGGTCCCCAGATACGCAGTATTTT.

J is TRBJ1-2 and V is TRBV30; D gene ambiguous. CDR1 and CDR2 (germline): GTSNPN, SVGIG (reference sequence). V dropped 4 bases and J dropped 5 bases, with 14 bases sitting between them. This CDR3 has 13 residues. In nucleotides, the CDR3 is TGTGCCTGGATAGAAAACCCTCCTTATGGCTACACCTTC. Its protein is CAWIENPPYGYTF.

V gene TRBV2 combines with J gene TRBJ2-1; 11 bases agree with TRBD2. The CDR3 is 15 residues long. V lost 4 bases, J lost 4 bases, and 3 bases stayed unmatched. Germline CDR1 is SNHLY and CDR2 is FYNNEI. The CDR3 nucleotides are TGTGCCAGCAGTGGGGGACTAGCGGTATACAATGAGCAGTTCTTC. Translation gives CASSGGLAVYNEQFF. Together with reference TRBV2 and TRBJ2-1, the CDR3 gives the full variable domain: EPEVTQTPSHQVTQMGQEVILRCVPISNHLYFYWYRQILGQKVEFLVSFYNNEISEKSEIFDDQFSVERPDGSNFTLKIRSTKLEDSAMYFCASSGGLAVYNEQFFGPGTRLTVL.

This chain connects TRBV28 to TRBJ1-3; D not resolved. The V gene's germline CDR1 is MDHEN and CDR2 SYDVKM. This CDR3 has 15 residues. V dropped 1 base and J dropped 0 bases, with 7 bases sitting between them. CDR3 in DNA: TGTGCCAGCAGTTTATTTGGGAGCTCTGGAAACACCATATATTTT. Its translation is CASSLFGSSGNTIYF.